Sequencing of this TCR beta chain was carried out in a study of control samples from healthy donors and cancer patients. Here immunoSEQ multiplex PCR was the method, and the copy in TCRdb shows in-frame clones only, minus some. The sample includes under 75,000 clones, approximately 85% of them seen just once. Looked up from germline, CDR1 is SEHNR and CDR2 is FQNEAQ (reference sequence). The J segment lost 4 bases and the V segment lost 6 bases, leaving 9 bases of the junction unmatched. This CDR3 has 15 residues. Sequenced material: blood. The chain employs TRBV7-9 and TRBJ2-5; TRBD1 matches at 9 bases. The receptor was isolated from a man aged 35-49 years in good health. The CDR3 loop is CASSPTGGAGETQYF. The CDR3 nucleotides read TGTGCCAGCAGTCCCACAGGGGGCGCGGGAGAGACCCAGTACTTC.